The 17 T cell receptor beta chains below all came from one sample that was sequenced in a study of T cells after somatic rescue of genetic block (TCRdb year 2020). Receptors were amplified or captured by the immunoSEQ multiplex PCR assay. This is the immuneACCESS table as TCRdb keeps it, with only in-frame sequences that have V and J called. A part of the clones is gone; compared with another copy, unresolved V genes explain less than half, and the rest is unexplained. This sample lists 70,000 to 85,000 clones; roughly 90% were detected once. Clones ranked in the top ten supply about 3% of the sample. Sequencing input: peripheral blood mononuclear cells (PBMCs). Every receptor here comes from a man aged 25-40 years.

This clone has a single count. The V call is TRBV6-5, the J call TRBJ2-2; 8 bases align to TRBD2. V shed 7 bases, J shed 3 bases, and the junction held 7 bases outside the gene matches. Germline CDR1 MNHEY, CDR2 SVGAGI. CDR3 size: 15 residues. The CDR3 sequence: CASKVAGGYTGELFF. DNA for the CDR3: TGTGCCAGCAAAGTGGCGGGGGGTTACACCGGGGAGCTGTTTTTT.

The genes are TRBV7-9 and TRBJ1-5; TRBD1 matches at 7 bases. CDR1 and CDR2 from the germline V gene are SEHNR and FQNEAQ (reference sequence). This CDR3 has 18 residues. V lost 2 bases to trimming and J lost 6 bases; unmatched junction nucleotides: 16. The CDR3 sequence: CASSLIGQVGLRGQPQHF. DNA of the CDR3: TGTGCCAGCAGCTTAATCGGACAGGTCGGACTACGGGGTCAGCCCCAGCATTTT.

The chain joins TRBV13 to TRBJ2-1; D may be TRBD2 (5 bases). V lost 2 bases and J 12 bases, leaving 11 bases between the germline ends. This CDR3 comprises 12 residues. Germline V gene lookup returns CDR1 PRHDT and CDR2 FYEKMQ (reference sequence). CDR3 DNA: TGTGCCAGCAGCTTAAAGGGAGAGGGGCAGTTCTTC. This translates into CASSLKGEGQFF.

The CDR3 region is CAISDSGTGDSPLHF. Written as DNA, the CDR3 is TGTGCCATCAGTGATTCCGGGACAGGAGATTCACCCCTCCACTTT. This chain connects TRBV10-3 to TRBJ1-6, with 8 bases lining up with TRBD1. The CDR3 loop spans 15 amino acids. The germline gives CDR1 ENHRY, CDR2 SYGVKD. Germline trimming cut 3 bases from V and 8 bases from J; bases unmatched to any gene: 6.

The CDR3 loop reads CASSSGTPGGNEQFF. The CDR3 DNA reads TGCGCCAGCAGCTCCGGGACACCCGGAGGTAATGAGCAGTTCTTC. This chain connects TRBV5-1 to TRBJ2-1; a weak D match, TRBD1 (6 bases). The ends were cut back, 3 bases at V and 7 bases at J, with 17 bases in the middle. The CDR3 loop spans 15 amino acids. CDR1 is SGHRS and CDR2 is YFSETQ in the germline V gene.

CDR3 protein: CASSKEGTFFFTDYEQYF. The CDR3 nucleotides are TGTGCCAGCAGCAAAGAGGGGACCTTTTTCTTTACGGACTACGAGCAGTACTTC. The rearrangement uses TRBV21-1 and TRBJ2-7. TRBV21-1 has pseudogene status. The CDR3 is 18 residues long.

This rearrangement joins TRBV10-2 to TRBJ1-4, with a weak D call TRBD1 (5 bases). Trimming took 6 bases from V and 8 from J, leaving 16 bases between them. The germline CDR1 and CDR2 sequences are WSHSY and SAAADI. This CDR3 is 14 amino acids long. In DNA, the CDR3 is TGCGCCAGCAGCTTAGACCGGGGGAGGGAAAAACTGTTTTTT. Protein sequence: CASSLDRGREKLFF.

V and J are TRBV29-1 and TRBJ1-4; D is perhaps TRBD1 (6 bases). Trimming took 1 base from V and 5 from J, leaving 8 bases between them. Looked up from germline, CDR1 is SQVTM and CDR2 is ANQGSEA. The CDR3 is made up of 13 amino acids. Here the CDR3 reads CSVEGTENEKLFF. CDR3 DNA sequence: TGCAGCGTTGAAGGGACAGAGAATGAAAAACTGTTTTTT.

V and J are TRBV5-5 and TRBJ1-6; D is ambiguous. Germline assignment: CDR1 SGHKS and CDR2 YYEKEE (reference sequence). V lost 0 bases to trimming and J lost 5 bases, with 9 bases between them. CDR3 size: 15 residues. Written as DNA, the CDR3 is TGTGCCAGCAGCTTGGGGTACAGCCATAATTCACCCCTCCACTTT. It encodes CASSLGYSHNSPLHF.

The rearrangement links TRBV6-6 to TRBJ1-5; maybe TRBD1 (6 bases). Germline CDR1 MNHNY, CDR2 SVGAGI (reference sequence). This CDR3 is built from 14 residues. Deletions cut 7 bases from V and 8 bases from J, with 18 bases between. DNA of the CDR3: TGTGCCAGCACCCAATACAGGGCGGTGGAGCCCCAGCATTTT. Translation gives CASTQYRAVEPQHF.

The chain recombines TRBV5-1 with TRBJ2-7; D unresolved. Germline V CDR1 and CDR2: SGHRS, YFSETQ. The V end lost 0 bases, the J end lost 3 bases, and 4 bases lay between the germline ends. This CDR3 region has 12 residues. The DNA for the CDR3 is TGCGCCAGCAGCTTGGACCACTACGAGCAGTACTTC. Protein: CASSLDHYEQYF.

This clone was seen only once. The V call is TRBV5-1, the J call TRBJ1-4; D unresolved. V was trimmed by 2 bases and J by 0 bases, leaving 5 bases between them. CDR3 size: 14 residues. Per germline, CDR1 SGHRS and CDR2 YFSETQ. CDR3 bases: TGCGCCAGCAGCTTAGCCGCAACTAATGAAAAACTGTTTTTT. This codes for CASSLAATNEKLFF.

This clone occurred a few times. V gene TRBV6-5 combines with J gene TRBJ1-1; TRBD1 might be the D (6 bases). Germline V CDR1 and CDR2: MNHEY, SVGAGI. The V end lost 0 bases, the J end lost 1 base, and 12 bases lay between the germline ends. CDR3 size: 16 residues. The CDR3 region has the DNA TGTGCCAGCAGTTACTCGTCGGCGGGACAGAACACTGAAGCTTTCTTT. Translated, it gives CASSYSSAGQNTEAFF.

The chain joins TRBV7-6 to TRBJ2-6, with D unclear. The CDR3 has 16 residues. Germline V CDR1 and CDR2: SGHVS, FNYEAQ. V was pared by 3 bases and J by 0 bases, with 9 bases between. The CDR3 region is CASSFGRGSGANVLTF. The CDR3 DNA sequence: TGTGCCAGCAGCTTTGGACGTGGCTCTGGGGCCAACGTCCTGACTTTC.

The CDR3 DNA follows: TGTGCCAGTAGTCTGCGGACAGGGGGCATCGTGGAGACCCAGTACTTC. This gives the protein CASSLRTGGIVETQYF. This chain uses TRBV19 with TRBJ2-5; 11 bases agree with TRBD1. V was pared by 5 bases and J by 5 bases, with 10 bases of the junction left unmatched. This CDR3 is built from 16 residues. The germline V gene has CDR1 LNHDA and CDR2 SQIVND (reference sequence).

This clone appeared a single time. The CDR3 is CASSPWLLGGLSGSNYGYTF. The CDR3 nucleotides are TGTGCCAGCAGTCCTTGGTTGTTGGGGGGGCTCTCGGGGTCTAACTATGGCTACACCTTC. J is TRBJ1-2 and V is TRBV28; maybe TRBD1 (6 bases). The CDR3 contains 20 residues. Deletions cut 5 bases from V and 0 bases from J, with 28 bases between. Per the germline V gene, CDR1 is MDHEN and CDR2 is SYDVKM.

This chain joins TRBV19 and TRBJ2-5; D is unresolved. Trimming removed 8 bases from V and 2 bases from J, with 9 bases in between. The CDR3 contains 12 residues. The V gene's germline CDR1 is LNHDA and CDR2 SQIVND (reference sequence). This CDR3 reads CASQQIQETQYF. The CDR3 DNA follows: TGTGCCAGTCAACAGATTCAAGAGACCCAGTACTTC.